A selection of T cell receptor beta chains follows, all from one sample in a study of T cell repertoires in ileal Crohn's disease. The repertoire was sequenced with immunoSEQ multiplex PCR; TCRdb's copy has only in-frame clones and lacks some. The sample carries tens of thousands of clones, about four fifths recorded once. The sample comprised ileal tissue. These receptors were collected from an adult with Crohn's disease. Both conserved end residues are part of each CDR3. Fields, in order: V gene, D gene, J gene, CDR3 length, clone size, CDR3 DNA, CDR3 protein. The D gene is left open where the match is weak. Only some rows state a clone size, as once, few, many or a class for expanded clones.

>TRBV9|NA|TRBJ2-1|16|NA
TGTGCCAGCAGCTACACCGATTCAGCGGCCTACAATGAGCAGTTCTTC
CASSYTDSAAYNEQFF
>TRBV5-6|NA|TRBJ1-2|14|few
TGTGCCAGCAGCCCCGCGGGGTTTACATATGGCTACACCTTC
CASSPAGFTYGYTF
>TRBV28|NA|TRBJ1-3|12|NA
TGTACCCCGCGGGGCTCTGGAAACACCATATATTTT
CTPRGSGNTIYF
>TRBV5-1|TRBD1|TRBJ2-1|14|NA
TGCGCCAGCAGCCCCGGGACAGGGTACGATGAGCAGTTCTTC
CASSPGTGYDEQFF
>TRBV5-1|NA|TRBJ2-1|13|NA
TGCGCCAGCACGAATTACGATAGGGGTGAGCAGTTCTTC
CASTNYDRGEQFF
>TRBV14|NA|TRBJ2-3|13|few
TGTGCCAGCAGCCAAGATCCGCAGAATACGCAGTATTTT
CASSQDPQNTQYF
>TRBV7-3|TRBD1|TRBJ1-2|15|NA
TGTGCCAGCAGCTTAAGAGGGGGCGATAGCTATGGCTACACCTTC
CASSLRGGDSYGYTF
>TRBV5-6|TRBD2|TRBJ2-5|17|few
TGTGCCAGCAGCTTGGCACTAGCGGGAGGGACCCAAGAGACCCAGTACTTC
CASSLALAGGTQETQYF
>TRBV6-5|NA|TRBJ2-2|13|NA
TGTGCCAGCAGTTTCCGACAGTTCGGGGAGCTGTTTTTT
CASSFRQFGELFF
>TRBV10-3|TRBD2|TRBJ2-5|15|NA
TGTGCCATCAGTGCGGTAGCGGGAGAAGGGGAGACCCAGTACTTC
CAISAVAGEGETQYF
>TRBV4-1|TRBD2|TRBJ2-7|15|few
TGCGCCAGCAGCCTCTTATTAGCGGGGGGCTACGAGCAGTACTTC
CASSLLLAGGYEQYF
>TRBV6-1|NA|TRBJ2-7|14|NA
TGTGCGGGAGGTCGGGAGCCCAGCTCCTACGAGCAGTACTTC
CAGGREPSSYEQYF
>TRBV5-1|NA|TRBJ1-2|13|NA
TGCGCCAGCAGTCCCTCAGGTAACTATGGCTACACCTTC
CASSPSGNYGYTF
>TRBV2|TRBD2|TRBJ2-7|15|NA
TGTGCCAGCAGTGGCCGCGGGACTAGCGGGTACGAGCAGTACTTC
CASSGRGTSGYEQYF
>TRBV5-1|TRBD2|TRBJ2-7|17|few
TGCGCCAGCAGCCGGGGGGTTAATTTGGGCGGACCCTACGAGCAGTACTTC
CASSRGVNLGGPYEQYF
>TRBV6-1|TRBD2|TRBJ2-3|16|NA
TGTGCCAGCAGTGTTGGGACTAGCGGGGGCGCAGATACGCAGTATTTT
CASSVGTSGGADTQYF
>TRBV2|NA|TRBJ2-3|11|NA
TGTGCCAGCAGGTATCCAGATACGCAGTATTTT
CASRYPDTQYF
>TRBV5-6|NA|TRBJ2-3|14|NA
TGTGCCAGCAGCTTGGCGGGGGGCACAGATACGCAGTATTTT
CASSLAGGTDTQYF
>TRBV7-2|TRBD1|TRBJ1-5|16|NA
TGTGCCAGCAGCTCGCAGAGGACAGGTAGCAATCAGCCCCAGCATTTT
CASSSQRTGSNQPQHF
>TRBV30|TRBD1|TRBJ2-7|13|NA
TGTGCCTGGGGGACAGGGGTCCTTCTCGAGCAGTACTTC
CAWGTGVLLEQYF
>TRBV19|NA|TRBJ2-4|12|NA
TGTGCCAGTAGGGACAAACAAAACATTCAGTACTTC
CASRDKQNIQYF
>TRBV21-1|NA|TRBJ2-2|20|few
TGTGCCAGCAGCACTAAAGGGTGTCCGGGACAGGGGTCGAACACCGGGGAGCTGTTTTTT
CASSTKGCPGQGSNTGELFF
>TRBV11-3|NA|TRBJ1-1|15|NA
TGTGCCAGCAGCGCTCTACAGGGACAAGGCACTGAAGCTTTCTTT
CASSALQGQGTEAFF
>TRBV5-1|NA|TRBJ1-1|16|NA
TGCGCCAGCAGCTTGGACGCGAGGTTGGTGAACACTGAAGCTTTCTTT
CASSLDARLVNTEAFF
>TRBV7-2|NA|TRBJ2-7|16|NA
TGTGCCAGCAGCTTAGTAGGCGGGGCGAACTCCTACGAGCAGTACTTC
CASSLVGGANSYEQYF
>TRBV7-6|NA|TRBJ2-2|14|NA
TGTGCCAGCAGTTCAAGCTCTCTTCAGGGGAAAGCGTTTTTT
CASSSSSLQGKAFF
>TRBV11-3|NA|TRBJ1-1|15|NA
TGTGCCAGCAGCTCAGGGCAGGGGAGAAACACTGAAGCTTTCTTT
CASSSGQGRNTEAFF
>TRBV7-2|NA|TRBJ2-7|12|once
TGTGCCAGCAGCTTAGGGGCTTACGAGCAGTACTTC
CASSLGAYEQYF
>TRBV10-3|NA|TRBJ2-3|13|few
TGTGCCATCAGTGGGGGGCCGGCGGATACGCAGTATTTT
CAISGGPADTQYF
>TRBV6-6|NA|TRBJ2-1|16|once
TGTGCCAGCAGTTACCGCGGGGCGAGCTCCTACAATGAGCAGTTCTTC
CASSYRGASSYNEQFF
>TRBV29-1|TRBD1|TRBJ2-7|12|NA
TGCAGCGTCCGGGACAGGGTGCACGAGCAGTACTTC
CSVRDRVHEQYF
>TRBV5-5|NA|TRBJ1-5|17|NA
TGTGCCAGCAGCCCCGGCGTAGGGCAGGGATTCAATCAGCCCCAGCATTTT
CASSPGVGQGFNQPQHF